Described below is a single T cell receptor (beta chain) sequence and its context. This record comes from a study of blood T cell repertoires in COVID-19. Background on the study: PBMCs, B-cell-depleted T cells, or T cells were the source of the cDNA or gDNA that made up the material.

The germline gives CDR1 SGHVS, CDR2 FQNEAQ. The CDR3 contains 17 residues. V trimming: 1 base; J trimming: 4 bases; junction bases outside the gene matches: 5. Source study methods: Estimated nucleated cell counts came from reference gene primer amplification. TCRdb's table, derived via immunoSEQ multiplex PCR, lists solely in-frame clones and lacks some. For V, J and clone size, that table is used; D and trimming come from the DNA. Among some 90,000 clones listed, around 87% were seen once. The material sequenced was peripheral blood. The receptor was isolated from an elderly woman with active or convalescent COVID-19. V and J are TRBV7-8 and TRBJ2-2, with TRBD1 matching 11 bases. Here the CDR3 DNA reads TGTGCCAGCAGCTTAGGGACAGGGGGCCGTGGCACCGGGGAGCTGTTTTTT. As protein: CASSLGTGGRGTGELFF.